These 32 T cell receptor beta chains originate from one sample sequenced in a study of cytomegalovirus exposure and HLA in healthy donors. The PCR had 60 Vbeta and 13 Jbeta primers. This table comes from immunoSEQ multiplex PCR, and its TCRdb copy is limited to in-frame clones, with some not included. The sample consists of about 110,000 clones, 75% to 85% of them appearing once. Sequencing input: PBMCs. These receptors all stem from a man in his fifties in good health and CMV-seronegative.

V gene TRBV5-1 combines with J gene TRBJ1-6; tentatively, D is TRBD1 (5 bases). V gave up 1 base and J gave up 6 bases, with 8 bases separating them. There are 14 residues in the CDR3. The germline CDR1 and CDR2 sequences are SGHRS and YFSETQ. The CDR3 is CASSLTQANSPLHF. The CDR3 DNA reads as TGCGCCAGCAGCTTGACACAGGCTAATTCACCCCTCCACTTT.

V usage is TRBV6-1 and J usage is TRBJ2-7; weak D call: TRBD2 (5 bases). The ends were cut back, 5 bases at V and 2 bases at J, with 16 bases in the middle. The germline V gene has CDR1 MNHNS and CDR2 SASEGT. CDR3 size: 15 residues. CDR3 in amino acids: CASSWEQGFTYEQYF. As DNA, the CDR3 is TGTGCCAGCAGTTGGGAGCAAGGGTTCACCTACGAGCAGTACTTC.

J is TRBJ2-1 and V is TRBV28, with D unresolved. The CDR3 has 17 residues. Germline lookup yields CDR1 MDHEN and CDR2 SYDVKM. V shed 4 bases and J shed 0 bases, with 16 bases lying between them. The DNA of the CDR3 is TGTGCCAGCAGTTCCGAAGATGCGACACCCTCCTACAATGAGCAGTTCTTC. Amino acid sequence: CASSSEDATPSYNEQFF. Filled out from reference TRBV28 and TRBJ2-1, the complete variable domain reads DVKVTQSSRYLVKRTGEKVFLECVQDMDHENMFWYRQDPGLGLRLIYFSYDVKMKEKGDIPEGYSVSREKKERFSLILESASTNQTSMYLCASSSEDATPSYNEQFFGPGTRLTVL.

V is TRBV7-9 and J is TRBJ1-4, with TRBD1 identical over 7 bases. The CDR3 runs to 17 residues. Germline trimming cut 4 bases from V and 0 bases from J; bases unmatched to any gene: 8. Germline values: CDR1 SEHNR, CDR2 FQNEAQ (reference sequence). The CDR3 loop is CASSSTTGNPTNEKLFF. CDR3 DNA: TGTGCCAGCAGCTCCACGACAGGGAATCCAACTAATGAAAAACTGTTTTTT. Together with reference TRBV7-9 and TRBJ1-4, the CDR3 gives the full variable domain: DTGVSQNPRHKITKRGQNVTFRCDPISEHNRLYWYRQTLGQGPEFLTYFQNEAQLEKSRLLSDRFSAERPKGSFSTLEIQRTEQGDSAMYLCASSSTTGNPTNEKLFFGSGTQLSVL.

This clone has a handful of counts. The V call is TRBV6-5, the J call TRBJ1-2; 9 positions match TRBD1. Trimming cost V 0 bases and J 3 bases; bases outside gene matches: 2. The CDR3 consists of 15 residues. Germline lookup yields CDR1 MNHEY and CDR2 SVGAGI. CDR3 in amino acids: CASSYSGQGYYGYTF. The CDR3 DNA is TGTGCCAGCAGTTACTCGGGACAGGGATACTATGGCTACACCTTC.

In this sample, this clone turned up once. The chain joins TRBV6-1 to TRBJ1-2; 12 nucleotides align to TRBD1. The CDR3 is 15 residues long. J lost 5 bases, V lost 7 bases, and 8 bases had no gene match. Germline CDR1 MNHNS, CDR2 SASEGT. The CDR3 region is CASNSGTGGLYGYTF. DNA for the CDR3: TGTGCCAGCAACTCAGGGACAGGGGGCCTATATGGCTACACCTTC.

The chain combines TRBV2 with TRBJ1-1, with TRBD1 as a possible D gene (6 bases). V lost 7 bases and J 0 bases, leaving 12 bases between the germline ends. Germline CDR1 SNHLY, CDR2 FYNNEI. This CDR3 is 14 amino acids long. The CDR3 region is CASTPGQLNTEAFF. The CDR3 DNA follows: TGTGCCAGCACCCCCGGACAGTTGAACACTGAAGCTTTCTTT.

V is TRBV25-1 and J is TRBJ2-1; D may be TRBD1 (6 bases). In germline, CDR1 is MGHDK, CDR2 SYGVNS. The V end was cut by 4 bases, the J end by 3 bases, with 10 bases between. The CDR3 is 14 residues long. As DNA, the CDR3 is TGTGCCAGCAGTGGACAGGTGAGCTACAATGAGCAGTTCTTC. Protein sequence: CASSGQVSYNEQFF.

The rearrangement uses TRBV5-4 and TRBJ2-3; D is possibly TRBD2 (6 bases). The V gene's germline CDR1 is SGHNT and CDR2 YYREEE (reference sequence). V lost 1 base and J 6 bases, leaving 12 bases between the germline ends. The CDR3 is 14 amino acids. CDR3 nucleotides: TGTGCCAGCAGCTTGATTGGGGGGAGGGATACGCAGTATTTT. Amino acid sequence: CASSLIGGRDTQYF.

In its sample, this clone was seen once. This sequence joins TRBV6-5 and TRBJ1-5, with D uncertain. The germline V gene encodes CDR1 MNHEY and CDR2 SVGAGI. This CDR3 contains 14 residues. Trimming shortened V by 4 bases and J by 4 bases, and 11 bases separated the two germline ends. CDR3 DNA sequence: TGTGCCAGCAGTTCCAGCCGGGTTAATCAGCCCCAGCATTTT. Amino acids: CASSSSRVNQPQHF.

The chain combines TRBV7-9 with TRBJ2-3; D is undetermined. The ends were cut back, 3 bases at V and 0 bases at J, with 4 bases in the middle. There are 13 residues in the CDR3. Germline-derived CDR1 and CDR2 are SEHNR and FQNEAQ (reference sequence). CDR3 sequence reads: CASSFQSTDTQYF. CDR3 nucleotides: TGTGCCAGCAGCTTCCAAAGCACAGATACGCAGTATTTT.

V is TRBV2 and J is TRBJ2-4; D may be TRBD1 (5 bases). V was shortened by 4 bases and J by 9 bases, with 10 bases between the two germline ends. The CDR3 consists of 12 residues. Germline V lookup: CDR1 SNHLY, CDR2 FYNNEI. In DNA, the CDR3 is TGTGCCAGCAGTGGTACAGGTCTCATTCAGTACTTC. This codes for CASSGTGLIQYF.

This clone has just a few counts. The chain uses TRBV15 and TRBJ1-5, with TRBD1 matching 8 bases. V lost 2 bases and J lost 1; bases outside the gene matches: 4. This CDR3 region has 16 residues. Germline V lookup: CDR1 LNHNV, CDR2 YYDKDF (reference sequence). The DNA for the CDR3 is TGTGCCACCAGCAGACAAAGGACAGGGAGCAATCAGCCCCAGCATTTT. Residues: CATSRQRTGSNQPQHF.

This clone was counted a single time. The J gene is TRBJ1-1, the V gene TRBV4-1, with D unclear. Trimming stripped 2 bases from V and 0 bases from J, with 7 bases between. CDR1 and CDR2 from the germline V gene are MGHRA and YSYEKL. This CDR3 has 14 amino acids. In DNA, the CDR3 is TGCGCCAGCAGCCAACCCCTTTTGAACACTGAAGCTTTCTTT. Translation: CASSQPLLNTEAFF.

This clone was counted a single time. V usage is TRBV29-1 and J usage is TRBJ2-1; perhaps TRBD1 as D (6 bases). V gave up 6 bases and J gave up 4 bases, with 7 bases separating them. Germline CDR1 and CDR2: SQVTM and ANQGSEA. This CDR3 contains 11 residues. CDR3: CSVGQYNEQFF. The CDR3 DNA reads TGCAGCGTCGGACAGTACAATGAGCAGTTCTTC.

This clone has a single count. The chain is built from TRBV7-9 and TRBJ1-5; D is possibly TRBD1 (5 bases). This CDR3 is built from 13 residues. The V end was cut by 5 bases, the J end by 5 bases, with 10 bases between. Germline CDR1 SEHNR, CDR2 FQNEAQ (reference sequence). Here the CDR3 reads CASSPGLYQPQHF. The CDR3 DNA reads TGTGCCAGCAGCCCGGGACTGTATCAGCCCCAGCATTTT.

The chain joins TRBV7-9 to TRBJ2-5; 7 bases match TRBD1. Trimming removed 1 base from V and 5 bases from J; junction bases left unmatched: 4. This CDR3 is 14 amino acids long. Germline assignment: CDR1 SEHNR and CDR2 FQNEAQ (reference sequence). The CDR3 coding sequence is TGTGCCAGCAGCTTAGGAGGGGGCTACGAGACCCAGTACTTC. Translating gives CASSLGGGYETQYF.

The rearrangement links TRBV5-1 to TRBJ2-3, with 7 bases lining up with TRBD2. Germline V gene data show CDR1 as SGHRS and CDR2 as YFSETQ. Trimming removed 3 bases from V and 0 bases from J; junction bases left unmatched: 4. This CDR3 comprises 15 residues. The chain's CDR3 is CASSSGGSSTDTQYF. DNA for the CDR3: TGCGCCAGCAGCTCGGGGGGATCTAGCACAGATACGCAGTATTTT.

The V call is TRBV6-5, the J call TRBJ2-1, with D tentatively TRBD2 (7 bases). Trimming pared 0 bases from V and 5 bases from J, leaving 14 bases between. Germline values: CDR1 MNHEY, CDR2 SVGAGI. The CDR3 has 16 amino acids. The CDR3 spells CASSYSPRGADNEQFF. The CDR3 DNA sequence: TGTGCCAGCAGTTACTCTCCTCGGGGGGCTGACAATGAGCAGTTCTTC.

This sequence joins TRBV30 and TRBJ2-1; D remains unclear. Trimming shortened V by 3 bases and J by 8 bases, and 11 bases separated the two germline ends. The CDR3 spans 12 residues. The V gene's germline CDR1 is GTSNPN and CDR2 SVGIG (reference sequence). This CDR3 reads CAWSKRVHEQFF. CDR3 sequence (DNA): TGTGCCTGGAGCAAAAGAGTCCATGAGCAGTTCTTC.

The CDR3 sequence is CASSQLPAGTSMSGELFF. Here the CDR3 DNA reads TGTGCCAGCAGCCAACTCCCCGCCGGGACTAGTATGTCCGGGGAGCTGTTTTTT. The rearrangement links TRBV4-2 to TRBJ2-2, with TRBD2 identical over 8 bases. The V gene's germline CDR1 is LGHNA and CDR2 YNFKEQ. J lost 6 bases, V lost 2 bases, and 14 bases had no gene match. The CDR3 has 18 amino acids.

The CDR3 DNA follows: TGTGCCAGCAGCTCACTTTATAGCTCCTACGAGCAGTACGTC. Its translation is CASSSLYSSYEQYV. The chain joins TRBV11-2 to TRBJ2-7; D is unresolved. V lost 4 bases to trimming and J lost 0 bases, with 10 bases between them. Germline loops: CDR1 SGHAT, CDR2 FQNNGV. The CDR3 extends over 14 amino acids.

The chain has TRBV2 and TRBJ1-2; no clear D. Germline values: CDR1 SNHLY, CDR2 FYNNEI. The CDR3 loop spans 13 amino acids. Trimming removed 1 base from V and 8 bases from J, with 11 bases in between. As DNA, the CDR3 is TGTGCCAGCAGTGAAGAGACGACGGAGGGCTACACCTTC. Its translation: CASSEETTEGYTF. Full variable domain (rest looked up from reference TRBV2 and TRBJ1-2): EPEVTQTPSHQVTQMGQEVILRCVPISNHLYFYWYRQILGQKVEFLVSFYNNEISEKSEIFDDQFSVERPDGSNFTLKIRSTKLEDSAMYFCASSEETTEGYTFGSGTRLTVV.

The chain uses TRBV7-2 and TRBJ2-7, with 8 bases identical to TRBD1. Trimming at V came to 5 bases and at J to 6 bases, leaving 6 bases not matched to a gene. CDR1 is SGHTA, CDR2 FQGNSA, per germline. The CDR3 extends over 13 amino acids. The CDR3 region is CASSPRTGREQYF. The CDR3 region has the DNA TGTGCCAGCAGCCCGAGGACAGGGCGCGAGCAGTACTTC.

This clone was seen once. The CDR3 DNA is TGCGCCAGCGGGACAGGGGATCAGCCCCAGCATTTT. Translated: CASGTGDQPQHF. V gene TRBV10-2 combines with J gene TRBJ1-5; 10 positions match TRBD1. CDR1 is WSHSY and CDR2 is SAAADI in the germline V gene. The V gene end was trimmed by 8 bases and the J gene end by 5 bases; junction bases not matched to a gene: 0. The CDR3 length is 12 residues.

This clone was detected a few times. The chain has TRBV7-9 and TRBJ1-2; possible D gene TRBD1, 6 bases. V was trimmed by 7 bases and J by 3 bases, leaving 18 bases between them. The germline CDR1 and CDR2 sequences are SEHNR and FQNEAQ (reference sequence). CDR3 length: 15 amino acids. For the CDR3, the DNA is TGTGCCAGCACCGTAGATTGGACAGTTTACTATGGCTACACCTTC. Its translation is CASTVDWTVYYGYTF.

The chain links TRBV28 to TRBJ1-1; TRBD1 aligns across 9 bases. The CDR3 has 15 amino acids. The germline V gene encodes CDR1 MDHEN and CDR2 SYDVKM. Trimming removed 7 bases from V and 10 bases from J; junction bases left unmatched: 16. The CDR3 DNA reads as TGTGCCAGCATCGGACAGGGGACACCTGCATCTGGAGCTTTCTTT. It is translated as CASIGQGTPASGAFF.

The chain joins TRBV18 to TRBJ1-2; no definite D call. Deletions cut 1 base from V and 0 bases from J, with 12 bases between. Germline V gives CDR1 KGHSH, CDR2 LQKENI. The CDR3 sequence is 16 residues long. The CDR3, as DNA: TGTGCCAGCTCACCACGGGCAGGAGGGTCTAACTATGGCTACACCTTC. This encodes CASSPRAGGSNYGYTF.

This clone was seen only a few times. V gene TRBV5-6 combines with J gene TRBJ1-2; TRBD1 matches at 10 bases. With V trimmed by 0 bases and J by 6 bases, 8 bases remained unmatched. The V gene's germline CDR1 is SGHDT and CDR2 YYEEEE. CDR3 size: 16 residues. CDR3: CASSLALGTGEDGYTF. DNA of the CDR3: TGTGCCAGCAGCTTGGCCCTCGGGACAGGGGAGGATGGCTACACCTTC.

This clone was recorded only once. The chain carries TRBV7-2 and TRBJ2-2, with 7 bases lining up with TRBD1. Trimming cost V 2 bases and J 1 base; bases outside gene matches: 10. From germline, CDR1 is SGHTA and CDR2 FQGNSA. The CDR3 runs 18 residues. The CDR3 is CASSLPRDPGGNTGELFF. CDR3 coding DNA: TGTGCCAGCAGCTTACCTAGAGACCCAGGGGGGAACACCGGGGAGCTGTTTTTT.

The V call is TRBV10-3, the J call TRBJ2-1; D is unresolved. V lost 6 bases, J lost 4 bases, and 13 bases lay in between. The CDR3 length is 14 residues. Looked up from germline, CDR1 is ENHRY and CDR2 is SYGVKD. The CDR3 DNA reads as TGTGCCATCAGAGGCCAAACAGAGTACAATGAGCAGTTCTTC. Residues: CAIRGQTEYNEQFF.

The rearrangement joins TRBV11-1 to TRBJ1-1; 9 nucleotides align to TRBD1. V shed 5 bases, J shed 5 bases, and the junction held 9 bases outside the gene matches. The CDR3 is made up of 15 amino acids. Per the germline V gene, CDR1 is SGHAT and CDR2 is FQDESV (reference sequence). CDR3 sequence: CASSPQGAAGTEAFF. CDR3 DNA: TGTGCCAGCAGCCCACAGGGGGCGGCAGGGACTGAAGCTTTCTTT. Full variable domain (outside the CDR3, taken from reference TRBV11-1 and TRBJ1-1): EAEVAQSPRYKITEKSQAVAFWCDPISGHATLYWYRQILGQGPELLVQFQDESVVDDSQLPKDRFSAERLKGVDSTLKIQPAELGDSAMYLCASSPQGAAGTEAFFGQGTRLTVV.